Listed below are T cell receptor beta chains from one sample, sequenced in a study of spatial heterogeneity in lung cancer. TCRdb reprocessed the 5' RACE reads with MiXCR, giving one entry per CDR3 protein. The table has around 12,000 distinct CDR3 sequences, about a sixth seen once. The sequencing used PBMCs, collected at surgery. These receptors came from a male donor with early-stage non-small cell lung cancer. CDR3s include the opening cysteine and the closing phenylalanine or tryptophan. Each record gives: D gene, V gene, J gene, clone size, CDR3 protein, CDR3 DNA. A D gene is named only where the DNA matches it firmly. The listing skips clone size in some rows; elsewhere it reads once, few, many or a size class.

-	TRBV7-8	TRBJ2-7	many	CASSLAMSYEQYF	TGTGCCAGCAGCTTAGCAATGTCCTACGAGCAGTACTTC
-	TRBV28	TRBJ2-3	many	CASSLTTDTQYF	TGTGCCAGCAGTTTAACCACAGATACGCAGTATTTT
TRBD2	TRBV20-1	TRBJ2-3	many	CSARTRTSGDTDTQYF	TGCAGTGCTAGGACGAGGACTAGCGGAGACACAGATACGCAGTATTTT
TRBD2	TRBV29-1	TRBJ2-1	medium-sized	CSSAGTGRTLWGLAVHNEQFF	TGCAGCTCCGCCGGGACGGGGAGAACATTGTGGGGACTAGCGGTCCACAATGAGCAGTTCTTC
-	TRBV28	TRBJ1-1	-	CASSPFAMGGNMNTEAFF	TGTGCCAGCAGCCCTTTCGCAATGGGGGGGAATATGAACACTGAAGCTTTCTTT
TRBD1	TRBV7-2	TRBJ2-7	few	CASSLDRGLSEQYF	TGTGCCAGCAGCTTAGACAGGGGGCTTTCCGAGCAGTACTTC
-	TRBV2	TRBJ2-7	-	CASSDRGYEQYF	TGTGCCAGCAGTGACCGAGGTTACGAGCAGTACTTC
-	TRBV29-1	TRBJ2-1	-	CSVGGGVAGSYNEQFF	TGCAGCGTTGGAGGGGGGGTAGCGGGTTCCTACAATGAGCAGTTCTTC
TRBD2	TRBV28	TRBJ2-7	many	CASSFRTSGSYEQYF	TGTGCCAGCAGTTTCAGGACTAGCGGGTCCTACGAGCAGTACTTC
-	TRBV18	TRBJ2-1	many	CASSPDSLGGDEQFF	TGTGCCAGCTCACCAGACTCCCTAGGTGGAGATGAGCAGTTCTTC
-	TRBV27	TRBJ2-3	few	CASSLLRALDTQYF	TGTGCCAGCAGTTTATTGAGGGCCCTGGATACGCAGTATTTT
TRBD1	TRBV28	TRBJ1-5	many	CASRVWDSENQPQHF	TGTGCCAGCAGAGTATGGGACAGTGAAAATCAGCCCCAGCATTTT
-	TRBV6-1	TRBJ2-1	-	CASRVAGSYNEQFF	TGTGCCAGCAGAGTAGCCGGCTCCTACAATGAGCAGTTCTTC
TRBD2	TRBV5-1	TRBJ2-1	many	CASSPGLAGVFRSNEQFF	TGCGCCAGCAGCCCGGGACTAGCGGGAGTATTTAGGTCCAATGAGCAGTTCTTC
TRBD2	TRBV20-1	TRBJ2-7	many	CSARWTSGYEQYF	TGCAGTGCTAGGTGGACTAGCGGCTACGAGCAGTACTTC
-	TRBV12-3/TRBV12-4	TRBJ2-5	few	CASSFGSGDETQYF	-
-	TRBV6-5	TRBJ2-7	many	CASTRLRTPGEQYF	TGTGCCAGCACCCGCCTAAGGACCCCGGGCGAGCAGTACTTC
TRBD1	TRBV30	TRBJ2-1	many	CAWSWDRGPKTSGRLKQFF	TGTGCCTGGAGTTGGGACAGGGGGCCCAAGACTAGCGGGCGCCTCAAGCAGTTCTTC
-	TRBV7-3	TRBJ2-1	-	CASVASIGGEQFF	TGTGCCAGCGTCGCCTCGATTGGGGGTGAGCAGTTCTTC
TRBD2	TRBV6-5	TRBJ2-1	few	CASSPSGSGPYNEQFF	TGTGCCAGCAGTCCTAGCGGGAGTGGGCCCTACAATGAGCAGTTCTTC
-	TRBV2	TRBJ2-3	medium-sized	CASSEARSDTQYF	TGTGCCAGCAGTGAAGCGAGGTCAGATACGCAGTATTTT
-	TRBV28	TRBJ2-7	many	CASRTTDTYEQYF	TGTGCCAGCAGGACGACGGACACCTACGAGCAGTACTTC
-	TRBV20-1	TRBJ1-5	-	CSALALQGPRQPQHF	TGCAGTGCGCTGGCGCTTCAAGGGCCACGGCAGCCCCAGCATTTT
-	TRBV7-8	TRBJ1-2	-	CASSPGVNYGYTF	TGTGCCAGCAGCCCCGGGGTCAACTATGGCTACACCTTC
-	TRBV7-9	TRBJ2-5	-	CASSEETQYF	TGTGCCAGCAGCGAAGAGACCCAGTACTTC
TRBD1	TRBV20-1	TRBJ1-4	many	CSASGQGNWEKLFF	TGCAGTGCTTCAGGACAGGGAAATTGGGAAAAACTGTTTTTT
-	TRBV20-1	TRBJ2-1	-	CSARDGPDEQFF	TGCAGTGCTAGGGACGGACCGGATGAGCAGTTCTTC
-	TRBV19	TRBJ1-1	many	CASTNWALTGTEAFF	TGTGCCAGTACCAACTGGGCCCTTACAGGCACTGAAGCTTTCTTT
TRBD2	TRBV6-5	TRBJ2-1	many	CASSFSGTSYNEQFF	TGTGCCAGCAGTTTTAGCGGGACCTCCTACAATGAGCAGTTCTTC
-	TRBV10-3	TRBJ2-3	many	CAIKGSFSTDTQYF	TGTGCCATCAAGGGTAGCTTTAGCACAGATACGCAGTATTTT
TRBD1	TRBV12-3/TRBV12-4	TRBJ2-1	few	CAIGQGVNEQFF	TGTGCCATTGGACAGGGGGTTAACGAGCAGTTCTTC
TRBD1	TRBV11-3	TRBJ2-2	few	CASSPGQGSTGELFF	TGTGCCAGCAGCCCGGGACAGGGGAGCACCGGGGAGCTGTTTTTT
-	TRBV25-1	TRBJ1-4	many	CASSTQDSGKLFF	TGTGCCAGCAGCACCCAGGATTCGGGAAAACTGTTTTTT
TRBD2	TRBV7-7	TRBJ2-2	-	CASSLSAGGPRAGELFF	TGTGCTAGCAGCTTATCGGCGGGAGGGCCGAGGGCCGGGGAGCTGTTTTTT
-	TRBV2	TRBJ2-1	few	CASSAKGTYNEQFF	TGTGCCAGCAGTGCAAAAGGTACCTACAATGAGCAGTTCTTC
-	TRBV5-1	TRBJ1-1	few	CASSLLGNTEAFF	TGCGCCAGCAGCTTGCTGGGGAACACTGAAGCTTTCTTT
-	TRBV7-9	TRBJ2-3	-	CASSFSGSTDTQYF	TGTGCCAGCAGCTTTAGCGGTTCCACAGATACGCAGTATTTT
-	TRBV18	TRBJ2-5	many	CASSPTALQETQYF	TGTGCCAGCTCACCAACAGCGCTCCAAGAGACCCAGTACTTC
TRBD2	TRBV28	TRBJ2-7	many	CASKIAGETYEQYF	TGTGCCAGCAAAATAGCGGGAGAAACGTACGAGCAGTACTTC
-	TRBV6-2/TRBV6-3	TRBJ1-5	medium-sized	CASSYDRERPNQPQHF	TGTGCCAGCAGTTATGACCGGGAGAGGCCAAATCAGCCCCAGCATTTT
TRBD1	TRBV4-1	TRBJ2-5	few	CASSQDTGVFETQYF	TGCGCCAGCAGCCAGGACACAGGGGTATTCGAGACCCAGTACTTC
TRBD2	TRBV28	TRBJ2-1	-	CASRPPGLAGNNEQFF	TGTGCCAGCAGACCGCCGGGACTAGCGGGAAACAATGAGCAGTTCTTC
-	TRBV18	TRBJ2-5	few	CASSLRLSRETQYF	TGTGCCAGCTCACTGAGGCTCAGCCGGGAGACCCAGTACTTC
TRBD1	TRBV10-3	TRBJ1-4	few	CAISESMTGANEKLFF	TGTGCCATCAGTGAGTCAATGACAGGGGCTAATGAAAAACTGTTTTTT
-	TRBV28	TRBJ1-5	-	CASSFRSNQPQHF	TGTGCCAGCAGTTTTAGGTCAAATCAGCCCCAGCATTTT
-	TRBV4-3	TRBJ2-5	-	CASSQARGATFGTQYF	TGCGCCAGCAGCCAAGCCCGGGGCGCTACCTTTGGGACCCAGTACTTC
-	TRBV28	TRBJ1-5	many	CASSLLYVEPQHF	TGTGCCAGCAGTTTATTGTACGTGGAGCCCCAGCATTTT
TRBD1	TRBV6-5	TRBJ1-5	once	CASSPRQGPSNQPQHF	TGTGCCAGCAGCCCCCGACAGGGACCTAGCAATCAGCCCCAGCATTTT
TRBD2	TRBV4-2	TRBJ2-5	-	CASSQELAGGWGQETQYF	TGTGCCAGCAGCCAAGAGTTAGCGGGAGGGTGGGGGCAAGAGACCCAGTACTTC
-	TRBV11-2	TRBJ2-2	-	CASSFVLAPTGELFF	TGTGCCAGCAGCTTTGTGCTAGCTCCGACCGGGGAGCTGTTTTTT
TRBD2	TRBV7-2	TRBJ2-7	few	CASSPQAGGPYEQYF	TGTGCCAGCAGCCCACAAGCGGGAGGGCCCTACGAGCAGTACTTC
TRBD2	TRBV9	TRBJ2-1	-	CASSETGTSGDEQFF	TGTGCCAGCAGCGAGACCGGGACTAGCGGGGATGAGCAGTTCTTC
TRBD1	TRBV5-1	TRBJ1-2	-	CASSVTTGTGAGYTF	TGCGCCAGCAGCGTGACAACCGGGACAGGGGCTGGCTACACCTTC
-	TRBV7-8	TRBJ2-7	-	CAGSPRTGPYEQYF	TGTGCCGGCAGCCCGCGGACCGGCCCCTACGAGCAGTACTTC